These 8 T cell receptor beta chains were sequenced from one sample in a study of shared clonotypes between healthy human individuals. The method was immunoSEQ multiplex PCR; TCRdb's version includes in-frame clones alone and lacks a portion of them. The sample comprises 730,000 or so clones, 72% of which are singletons, and about 2% rests with the top ten. Sequenced sample: memory CD4+ T cells sorted from blood. Subset given: CD45RA-negative fraction. Receptor source: a young woman in good health.

J is TRBJ1-1 and V is TRBV19, with a tentative D call TRBD1 (6 bases). Germline CDR1 is LNHDA and CDR2 is SQIVND (reference sequence). Trimming removed 5 bases from V and 4 bases from J, with 14 bases in between. There are 14 residues in the CDR3. The CDR3 spells CASSDLGAGTEAFF. In nucleotides, the CDR3 is TGTGCCAGTAGTGATCTGGGGGCCGGCACTGAAGCTTTCTTT.

J is TRBJ2-5 and V is TRBV6-5; TRBD1 matches 10 bases. This CDR3 has 15 amino acids. Germline loops: CDR1 MNHEY, CDR2 SVGAGI. The trim removed 6 bases at V and 2 bases at J, leaving 6 bases unmatched. DNA of the CDR3: TGTGCCAGCAGGCGGACAGGGGGATCGCAAGAGACCCAGTACTTC. This gives the protein CASRRTGGSQETQYF.

V is TRBV5-1 and J is TRBJ1-3, with D possibly TRBD1 on 6 matching bases. The germline V and J ends were trimmed by 1 base and 0 bases, with 14 bases remaining between them. The V gene's germline CDR1 is SGHRS and CDR2 YFSETQ. The CDR3 totals 17 residues. DNA for the CDR3: TGCGCCAGCAGCTTGATGTCAGGGGCCAGCTCTGGAAACACCATATATTTT. Translated: CASSLMSGASSGNTIYF.

For this clone: Other DNA sequences of this sample code for an identical CDR3. The chain couples TRBV30 to TRBJ2-7, with D possibly being TRBD2 (6 bases). This CDR3 has 12 residues. The V and J ends lost 0 bases and 7 bases respectively, with 10 bases between them. Germline V lookup: CDR1 GTSNPN, CDR2 SVGIG (reference sequence). CDR3 loop: CAWSVRGREQYF. The DNA of the CDR3 is TGTGCCTGGAGTGTGCGGGGTCGAGAGCAGTACTTC. Supplemented by reference TRBV30 and TRBJ2-7, the full variable domain reads SQTIHQWPATLVQPVGSPLSLECTVEGTSNPNLYWYRQAAGRGLQLLFYSVGIGQISSEVPQNLSASRPQDRQFILSSKKLLLSDSGFYLCAWSVRGREQYFGPGTRLTVT.

This clone has just one count. The V call is TRBV18, the J call TRBJ2-7; D ambiguous. The CDR3 consists of 16 residues. The V gene lost 2 bases and the J gene lost 3 bases, with 17 bases spanning the gap. Looked up from germline, CDR1 is KGHSH and CDR2 is LQKENI. CDR3 in amino acids: CASSPMDGDLYYEQYF. CDR3 DNA sequence: TGTGCCAGCTCACCAATGGACGGAGACCTATACTACGAGCAGTACTTC.

CDR3 sequence (DNA): TGCGCCAGCAGCTTCCGGGGCCCGAGCGCCGAGACCCAGTACTTC. It codes for CASSFRGPSAETQYF. The gene calls are TRBV5-1 and TRBJ2-5, with D possibly being TRBD1 or TRBD2 (5 bases each). The CDR3 covers 15 residues. Germline CDR1 SGHRS, CDR2 YFSETQ. The V end was cut by 2 bases, the J end by 5 bases, with 16 bases between.

The chain links TRBV6-4 to TRBJ2-3; D gene unclear. V was shortened by 6 bases and J by 6 bases, with 13 bases between the two germline ends. Germline lookup yields CDR1 MRHNA and CDR2 SNTAGT. This CDR3 has 13 residues. CDR3 sequence (DNA): TGTGCCAGCAGGGGCCAGGCTAAGGATACGCAGTATTTT. Protein sequence: CASRGQAKDTQYF.

V gene TRBV28 combines with J gene TRBJ2-1; 9 nucleotides agree with TRBD1. V shed 4 bases, J shed 7 bases, and the junction held 11 bases outside the gene matches. In germline, CDR1 is MDHEN, CDR2 SYDVKM. The CDR3 consists of 16 residues. The CDR3 DNA reads as TGTGCCAGCAGTTCCCCATCCGGGACAGGGTCAAATGAGCAGTTCTTC. The encoded protein is CASSSPSGTGSNEQFF.